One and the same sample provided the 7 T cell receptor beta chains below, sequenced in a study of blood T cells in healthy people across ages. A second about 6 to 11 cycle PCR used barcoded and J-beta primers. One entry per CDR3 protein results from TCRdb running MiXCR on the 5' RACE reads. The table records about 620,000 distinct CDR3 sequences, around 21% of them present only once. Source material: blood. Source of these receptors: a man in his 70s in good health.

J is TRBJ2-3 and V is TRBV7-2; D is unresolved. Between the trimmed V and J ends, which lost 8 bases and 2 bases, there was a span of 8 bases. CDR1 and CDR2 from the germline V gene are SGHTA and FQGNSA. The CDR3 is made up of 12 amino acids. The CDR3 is CASGTFTDTQYF. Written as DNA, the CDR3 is TGTGCCAGCGGCACCTTCACAGATACGCAGTATTTT.

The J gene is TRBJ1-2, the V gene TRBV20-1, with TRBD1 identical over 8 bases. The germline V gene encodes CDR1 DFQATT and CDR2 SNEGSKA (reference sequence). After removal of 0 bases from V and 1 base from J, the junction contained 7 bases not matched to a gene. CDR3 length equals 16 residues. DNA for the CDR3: TGCAGTGCTAGAGATCCCAGGGGGCGAATTAACTATGGCTACACCTTC. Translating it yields CSARDPRGRINYGYTF.

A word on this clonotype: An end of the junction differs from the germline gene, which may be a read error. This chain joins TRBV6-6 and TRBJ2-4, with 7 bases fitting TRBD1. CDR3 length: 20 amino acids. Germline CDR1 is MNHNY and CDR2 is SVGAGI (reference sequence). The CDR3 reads CAGSTTDRPPWGLPKNIQYF. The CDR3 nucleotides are TGTGCCGGCAGTACCACGGACAGGCCACCCTGGGGGCTACCCAAAAACATTCAGTACTTC.

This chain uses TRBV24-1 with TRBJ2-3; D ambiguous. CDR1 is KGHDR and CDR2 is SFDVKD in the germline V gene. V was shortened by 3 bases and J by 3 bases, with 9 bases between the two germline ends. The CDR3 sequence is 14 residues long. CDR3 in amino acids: CATSDPRLTDTQYF. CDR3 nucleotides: TGTGCCACCAGTGATCCCCGATTGACAGATACGCAGTATTTT.

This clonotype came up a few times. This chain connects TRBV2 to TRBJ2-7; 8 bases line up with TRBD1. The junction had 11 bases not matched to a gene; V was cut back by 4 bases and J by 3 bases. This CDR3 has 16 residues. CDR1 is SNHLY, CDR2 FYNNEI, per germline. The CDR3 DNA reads TGTGCCAGCAGTGGACAGGGGATTCCTGAGGTCTACGAGCAGTACTTC. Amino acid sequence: CASSGQGIPEVYEQYF.

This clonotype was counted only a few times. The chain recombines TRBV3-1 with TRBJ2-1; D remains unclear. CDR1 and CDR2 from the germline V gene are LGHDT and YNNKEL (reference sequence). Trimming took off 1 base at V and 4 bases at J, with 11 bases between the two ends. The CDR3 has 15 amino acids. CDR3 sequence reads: CASSQAVGQYNEQFF. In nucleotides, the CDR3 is TGTGCCAGCAGCCAAGCGGTTGGTCAGTACAATGAGCAGTTCTTC.

The CDR3 spells CASTLGLAGPNEQFF. The CDR3 bases are TGTGCCAGCACGCTAGGACTAGCGGGCCCAAATGAGCAGTTCTTC. The chain employs TRBV12-3 or TRBV12-4 and TRBJ2-1, with 11 bases matching TRBD2. V trimming: 7 bases; J trimming: 7 bases; junction bases outside the gene matches: 9. The length of the CDR3 is 15 residues.